This T cell receptor (beta chain) was identified during a study of breast tumors, draining lymph nodes, adjacent tissues. CDR1 and CDR2 (germline): SGHTA, FQGTGA. The V end lost 5 bases, the J end lost 7 bases, and 17 bases lay between the germline ends. The CDR3 is 14 residues long. Study conclusions and caveats: Most tumor T cells seemingly derive from lymph node, then expand in tumor. Tumor and nontumor repertoires were significantly more similar in luminal-like than in basal-like breast cancer.

One entry per CDR3 protein results from TCRdb running MiXCR on the multiplex PCR reads. Of 13,000 or so distinct CDR3 sequences listed, roughly 60% are singletons. Points on this clonotype: Its matching antigen is unknown.

Source material: tumor-adjacent breast tissue. This chain links TRBV7-3 with TRBJ1-2; D might be TRBD1 (6 bases). The receptor comes from a female donor with breast cancer. Some clones in this sample may be carry-over from other donors' samples. The CDR3: CASSQKQGLGGYTF. CDR3 sequence (DNA): TGTGCCAGCAGCCAGAAACAGGGTTTGGGTGGCTACACCTTC. Complete variable domain (other parts from reference TRBV7-3 and TRBJ1-2): GAGVSQTPSNKVTEKGKYVELRCDPISGHTALYWYRQSLGQGPEFLIYFQGTGAADDSGLPNDRFFAVRPEGSVSTLKIQRTERGDSAVYLCASSQKQGLGGYTFGSGTRLTVV.